The next 23 T cell receptor beta chains were all read from a single sample in a study of blood T cell repertoires in COVID-19. Clones were read by immunoSEQ multiplex PCR, and TCRdb kept only the in-frame ones, dropping some. Among 250,000 to 400,000 clones listed, roughly 90% were seen once. Sequencing input: peripheral blood. Receptor source: a woman aged 25-40 years with COVID-19, enrolled during active disease.

The rearrangement links TRBV5-1 to TRBJ1-1, with 9 positions matching TRBD1. The CDR3 is 14 residues long. The germline gives CDR1 SGHRS, CDR2 YFSETQ. The V and J ends lost 2 bases and 5 bases, in that order; junction bases with no gene match: 4. In DNA form, the CDR3 reads TGCGCCAGCAGCTTCCGGGACAGGGCAACTGAAGCTTTCTTT. Translated: CASSFRDRATEAFF.

The chain combines TRBV5-1 with TRBJ2-1, with 11 bases matching TRBD2. The CDR3 totals 16 residues. J lost 7 bases, V lost 0 bases, and 6 bases had no gene match. Germline loops: CDR1 SGHRS, CDR2 YFSETQ. The CDR3 DNA is TGCGCCAGCAGCTTGGAGTCTAGCGGGAGGATGAATGAGCAGTTCTTC. Its translation: CASSLESSGRMNEQFF.

This rearrangement joins TRBV6-5 to TRBJ2-3, with 8 nucleotides matching TRBD2. Germline assignment: CDR1 MNHEY and CDR2 SVGAGI. The V gene end was trimmed by 10 bases and the J gene end by 2 bases; junction bases not matched to a gene: 11. The CDR3 spans 15 residues. The CDR3 DNA reads TGTGCCAATTTACCCGGGACTAGTTACACAGATACGCAGTATTTT. Its translation is CANLPGTSYTDTQYF.

The chain combines TRBV3-1 (or the pseudogene TRBV3-2) with TRBJ2-7, with 8 positions matching TRBD2. The CDR3 is made up of 15 amino acids. J was trimmed by 0 bases and V by 4 bases; bases with no gene match: 5. Germline V gene sequence: CDR1 LGHDT, CDR2 YNNKEL (reference sequence). As DNA, the CDR3 is TGTGCCAGCAGCCGTAGCGGGGTTGTCTCCTACGAGCAGTACTTC. Its translation is CASSRSGVVSYEQYF.

This chain uses TRBV9 with TRBJ2-3; TRBD1 agrees at 9 bases. In germline, CDR1 is SGDLS, CDR2 YYNGEE. The CDR3 runs to 15 residues. The V gene end was trimmed by 0 bases and the J gene end by 5 bases; junction bases not matched to a gene: 4. The CDR3 reads CASSVVQGALDTQYF. CDR3 DNA: TGTGCCAGCAGCGTAGTACAGGGGGCATTAGATACGCAGTATTTT.

The gene calls are TRBV5-4 and TRBJ1-3; D remains ambiguous. The CDR3 length is 14 residues. V was clipped by 7 bases and J by 0 bases, with 11 bases between them. CDR1 is SGHNT, CDR2 YYREEE, per germline (reference sequence). This CDR3 reads CASSSGYSGNTIYF. The CDR3 coding sequence is TGTGCCAGCTCAAGCGGCTACTCTGGAAACACCATATATTTT.

This chain uses TRBV5-1 with TRBJ2-7, with TRBD2 identical over 10 bases. V lost 0 bases to trimming and J lost 5 bases; unmatched junction nucleotides: 2. Germline V CDR1 and CDR2: SGHRS, YFSETQ. The CDR3 totals 14 residues. Here the CDR3 reads CASSLALAGDEQYF. The CDR3 region has the DNA TGCGCCAGCAGCTTGGCGCTAGCGGGAGACGAGCAGTACTTC.

The V and J genes are TRBV7-8 and TRBJ1-1; 9 bases fit TRBD1. This CDR3 is 15 amino acids long. Germline V gene sequence: CDR1 SGHVS, CDR2 FQNEAQ. The V and J ends lost 3 bases and 4 bases, in that order; junction bases with no gene match: 6. The CDR3 spells CASSLPDRGVTEAFF. The CDR3 DNA follows: TGTGCCAGCAGCTTGCCGGACAGGGGAGTCACTGAAGCTTTCTTT.

This clone appeared a single time. The chain carries TRBV2 and TRBJ2-1, with 11 positions matching TRBD1. Losses at the gene ends were 4 bases for V and 7 bases for J; bases not matched to a gene: 3. The CDR3 runs to 14 residues. The germline gives CDR1 SNHLY, CDR2 FYNNEI. The CDR3 loop is CASSGDRGTNEQFF. CDR3 DNA sequence: TGTGCCAGCAGTGGGGACAGGGGGACGAATGAGCAGTTCTTC.

This clone appeared once. J is TRBJ2-1 and V is TRBV29-1; no firm D call. Trimming left V 7 bases short and J 3 bases short, with 13 bases between. The CDR3 totals 13 residues. Germline loops: CDR1 SQVTM, CDR2 ANQGSEA. The CDR3 DNA reads as TGCAGCGCCGGGTCCCTCTTCTACAATGAGCAGTTCTTC. This codes for CSAGSLFYNEQFF.

The rearrangement links TRBV5-1 to TRBJ2-7; TRBD2 matches 10 bases. The CDR3 has 16 amino acids. Losses at the gene ends were 4 bases for V and 0 bases for J; bases not matched to a gene: 7. Germline V CDR1 and CDR2: SGHRS, YFSETQ. The CDR3 spells CASSPRTSGPSYEQYF. The CDR3 DNA reads as TGCGCCAGCAGCCCCCGGACTAGCGGACCCTCCTACGAGCAGTACTTC.

This clone appeared a single time. V gene TRBV29-1 combines with J gene TRBJ1-1; no firm D call. Trimming removed 4 bases at V and 5 bases at J, with 11 bases between. The length of the CDR3 is 12 residues. Germline V lookup: CDR1 SQVTM, CDR2 ANQGSEA. CDR3 DNA: TGCAGCGTTGTAACAGTCGGTACTGAAGCTTTCTTT. Protein product: CSVVTVGTEAFF.

V usage is TRBV19 and J usage is TRBJ2-3; possibly TRBD1 for D (6 bases). The CDR3 extends over 16 amino acids. Germline V gene sequence: CDR1 LNHDA, CDR2 SQIVND (reference sequence). V gave up 3 bases and J gave up 0 bases, with 13 bases separating them. CDR3 coding DNA: TGTGCCAGTAGTATTGGTACAGGGCGGAGCACAGATACGCAGTATTTT. Translation: CASSIGTGRSTDTQYF. The variable domain in full, with the rest retrieved from reference TRBV19 and TRBJ2-3, is DGGITQSPKYLFRKEGQNVTLSCEQNLNHDAMYWYRQDPGQGLRLIYYSQIVNDFQKGDIAEGYSVSREKKESFPLTVTSAQKNPTAFYLCASSIGTGRSTDTQYFGPGTRLTVL.

V and J are TRBV27 and TRBJ1-4; D uncertain. This CDR3 is 15 amino acids long. Trimming took 0 bases from V and 5 from J, leaving 10 bases between them. Germline V gives CDR1 MNHEY, CDR2 SMNVEV (reference sequence). CDR3 region: CASSLSIDTNEKLFF. DNA of the CDR3: TGTGCCAGCAGTTTATCGATAGACACCAATGAAAAACTGTTTTTT.

The V and J genes are TRBV2 and TRBJ1-2; D is unresolved. Germline CDR1 and CDR2: SNHLY and FYNNEI. The CDR3 extends over 14 amino acids. The V end lost 10 bases, the J end lost 2 bases, and 17 bases lay between the germline ends. The CDR3 sequence: CAMSGGEANYGYTF. The CDR3 DNA reads TGTGCCATGAGTGGCGGGGAGGCCAACTATGGCTACACCTTC. Drawing the rest from reference TRBV2 and TRBJ1-2, the complete variable domain is EPEVTQTPSHQVTQMGQEVILRCVPISNHLYFYWYRQILGQKVEFLVSFYNNEISEKSEIFDDQFSVERPDGSNFTLKIRSTKLEDSAMYFCAMSGGEANYGYTFGSGTRLTVV.

J is TRBJ2-7 and V is TRBV5-6; D uncertain. CDR3 length: 14 amino acids. Trimming took off 0 bases at V and 5 bases at J, with 12 bases between the two ends. Germline assignment: CDR1 SGHDT and CDR2 YYEEEE. CDR3 bases: TGTGCCAGCAGCTTGGGGCTAGATTCCAACGAGCAGTACTTC. Translation gives CASSLGLDSNEQYF.

J is TRBJ2-5 and V is TRBV3-1 (or the pseudogene TRBV3-2); D is unresolved. V was pared by 1 base and J by 4 bases, with 7 bases between. Germline assignment: CDR1 LGHDT and CDR2 YNNKEL (reference sequence). This CDR3 comprises 13 residues. The CDR3 DNA reads as TGTGCCAGCAGCCAAGTGATCGGAGAGACCCAGTACTTC. It codes for CASSQVIGETQYF.

This chain links TRBV9 with TRBJ2-3, with TRBD2 matching over 7 bases. J gave up 1 base and V 4 bases, and 9 bases lay outside the gene matches. The CDR3 length is 16 residues. Germline V gene data show CDR1 as SGDLS and CDR2 as YYNGEE. The CDR3 region has the DNA TGTGCCAGCAGCCCCCGGCGGGGGAGCGGCACAGATACGCAGTATTTT. This codes for CASSPRRGSGTDTQYF.

This clone was recorded once. The chain combines TRBV29-1 with TRBJ1-1; unclear D gene. The V gene lost 4 bases and the J gene lost 4 bases, with 7 bases spanning the gap. Germline V gene lookup returns CDR1 SQVTM and CDR2 ANQGSEA. This CDR3 region has 11 residues. The CDR3 spells CSVGRSTEAFF. The CDR3 nucleotides read TGCAGCGTTGGAAGGAGCACTGAAGCTTTCTTT.

This clone was found a few times. CDR3 bases: TGTGCCAGCAGCTCCCACAGGGACGGCTACACCTTC. Translating gives CASSSHRDGYTF. The chain links TRBV7-8 to TRBJ1-2, with TRBD1 as a possible D gene (6 bases). V dropped 4 bases and J dropped 8 bases, with 11 bases sitting between them. Germline V gene lookup returns CDR1 SGHVS and CDR2 FQNEAQ. This CDR3 is built from 12 residues.

This chain links TRBV19 with TRBJ2-2; 7 nucleotides agree with TRBD1. Looked up from germline, CDR1 is LNHDA and CDR2 is SQIVND (reference sequence). The CDR3 sequence is 15 residues long. V lost 0 bases and J lost 5; bases outside the gene matches: 3. The CDR3 region has the DNA TGTGCCAGTAGTATAGAACAGGGGTATACCGGGGAGCTGTTTTTT. It encodes CASSIEQGYTGELFF.

The DNA of the CDR3 is TGTGCCACCAGCAGAGAGGGGCGCTTAAACTATGGCTACACCTTC. Translating it yields CATSREGRLNYGYTF. The J gene is TRBJ1-2, the V gene TRBV15; D perhaps matches TRBD1 (5 bases). CDR1 and CDR2 from the germline V gene are LNHNV and YYDKDF (reference sequence). Trimming left V 0 bases short and J 2 bases short, with 10 bases between. The CDR3 length is 15 residues.

The gene calls are TRBV3-1 (or the pseudogene TRBV3-2) and TRBJ2-3, with 7 bases that match TRBD1. V shed 1 base, J shed 5 bases, and the junction held 15 bases outside the gene matches. CDR3 size: 18 residues. The germline CDR1 and CDR2 sequences are LGHDT and YNNKEL (reference sequence). CDR3 DNA: TGTGCCAGCAGCCAAGTAGGGGCGTCCGCGACAGGGAAAGATACGCAGTATTTT. Protein product: CASSQVGASATGKDTQYF.